This is a list of T cell receptor beta chains from one sample in a study of shared clonotypes between healthy human individuals. Measured with immunoSEQ multiplex PCR; TCRdb has only the in-frame clones, and not every one. The sample holds approximately 1.5 million clones; approximately 98.5% are singletons and the top ten take roughly 0.36%. Sequences were obtained from naive CD4+ T cells sorted from blood. These receptors were obtained from a man aged 25 to 45 in good health. The CDR3 runs from the conserved cysteine through the conserved F or W. Rows may omit the clone size; those that give it use once, few, many or a size class.

j_call clone_size v_call cdr3_length cdr3_aa
TRBJ1-1 - TRBV28 17 CASSLNLVWGMNTEAFF
TRBJ1-2 - TRBV28 11 CASSSPGGYTF
TRBJ2-1 - TRBV7-9 18 CASSSIRRTGNQYNEQFF
TRBJ2-7 - TRBV5-1 16 CASSLVDGTGGFEQYF
TRBJ2-3 - TRBV5-6 12 CASSLVVDTQYF
TRBJ2-5 - TRBV18 13 CASSPQRTETQYF
TRBJ2-5 - TRBV10-3 17 CAISGVRLPTPTGTQYF
TRBJ2-6 - TRBV7-3 15 CASSPDNSGANVLTF
TRBJ1-1 - TRBV30 13 CAWSVLGGTEAFF
TRBJ2-5 - TRBV2 14 CASGVWGAEETQYF
TRBJ2-3 - TRBV6-1 13 CASSTHKADTQYF
TRBJ2-7 once TRBV11-2 15 CASSSPAGGRNEQYF
TRBJ2-2 - TRBV27 16 CASSLWLAGVTGELFF
TRBJ2-3 - TRBV7-3 13 CASSLGGPDTQYF
TRBJ2-7 - TRBV19 11 CASSYNYEQYF
TRBJ1-3 - TRBV27 17 CASSLRWSQSPGNTIYF
TRBJ2-1 - TRBV9 16 CASSALGTSSYNEQFF
TRBJ2-7 - TRBV11-2 15 CASSLDRASTYEQYF
TRBJ1-6 - TRBV7-9 16 CASSLDAWDRVSPLHF
TRBJ2-7 - TRBV27 19 CASSLRDRGRRGGSYEQYF
TRBJ2-7 - TRBV20-1 11 CSASDPYEQYF
TRBJ1-2 - TRBV19 15 CASSISDRGNYGYTF
TRBJ1-3 - TRBV28 15 CASSLPGGDGNTIYF
TRBJ2-7 - TRBV11-3 14 CASSLSGGSYEQYF
TRBJ2-7 few TRBV27 14 CASSLSWGAYEQYF
TRBJ2-7 - TRBV18 16 CASSPLPQAYNYEQYF
TRBJ1-4 once TRBV5-6 14 CASSFFQEKEKLFF
TRBJ2-5 - TRBV7-2 15 CASSYTGPQSETQYF
TRBJ2-3 - TRBV7-2 14 CASSLVRGTDTQYF
TRBJ2-5 - TRBV30 15 CAWSLEAGVGKTQYF
TRBJ2-3 - TRBV9 16 CASSEGDRRTTDTQYF
TRBJ2-7 - TRBV28 12 CASSRGAGEQYF
TRBJ2-7 once TRBV7-9 12 CASSLQGGEQYF
TRBJ2-6 - TRBV6-1 16 CASSELSLSGANVLTF
TRBJ2-7 - TRBV7-9 14 CASSLAGGQYEQYF
TRBJ2-5 - TRBV5-1 16 CASSLEGAGGLETQYF
TRBJ2-4 once TRBV5-4 16 CASSLAGTSAKNIQYF
TRBJ1-1 once TRBV27 12 CASTRWSGEAFF
TRBJ2-1 - TRBV6-1 15 CASSVPAGGGNEQFF
TRBJ2-7 - TRBV6-5 16 CASSYSPRDRGYEQYF